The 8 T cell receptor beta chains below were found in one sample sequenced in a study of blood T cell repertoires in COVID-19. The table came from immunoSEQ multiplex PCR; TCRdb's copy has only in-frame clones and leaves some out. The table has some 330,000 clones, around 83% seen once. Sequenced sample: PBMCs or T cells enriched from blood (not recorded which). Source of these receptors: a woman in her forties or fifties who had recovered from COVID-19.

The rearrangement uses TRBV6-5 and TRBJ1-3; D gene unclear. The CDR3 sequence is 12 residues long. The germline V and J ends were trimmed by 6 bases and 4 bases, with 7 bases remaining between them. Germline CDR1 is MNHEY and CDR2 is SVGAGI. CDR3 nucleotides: TGTGCCAGCAGGGTTGCGGGAAACACCATATATTTT. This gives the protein CASRVAGNTIYF.

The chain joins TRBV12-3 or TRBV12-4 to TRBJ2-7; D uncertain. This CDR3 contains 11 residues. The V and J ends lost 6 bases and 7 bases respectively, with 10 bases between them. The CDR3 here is CASSDFGEQYF. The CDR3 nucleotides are TGTGCCAGCAGCGACTTTGGAGAGCAGTACTTC.

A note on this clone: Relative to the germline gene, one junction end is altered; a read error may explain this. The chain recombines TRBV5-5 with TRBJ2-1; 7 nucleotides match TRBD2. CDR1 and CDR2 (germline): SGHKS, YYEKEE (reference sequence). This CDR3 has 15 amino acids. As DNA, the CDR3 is TGTGCCAGCAGCTTGTCCGGGGGGTCCTTCAATGAGCAGTTCTTC. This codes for CASSLSGGSFNEQFF. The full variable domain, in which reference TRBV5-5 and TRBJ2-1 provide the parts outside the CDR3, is DAGVTQSPTHLIKTRGQQVTLRCSPISGHKSVSWYQQVLGQGPQFIFQYYEKEERGRGNFPDRFSARQFPNYSSELNVNALLLGDSALYLCASSLSGGSFNEQFFGPGTRLTVL.

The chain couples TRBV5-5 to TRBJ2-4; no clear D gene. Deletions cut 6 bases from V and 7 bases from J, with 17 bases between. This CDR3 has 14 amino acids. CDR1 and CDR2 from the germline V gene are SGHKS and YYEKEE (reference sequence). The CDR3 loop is CASTPLENNNIQYF. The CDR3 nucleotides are TGTGCCAGCACCCCCCTTGAAAACAACAACATTCAGTACTTC.

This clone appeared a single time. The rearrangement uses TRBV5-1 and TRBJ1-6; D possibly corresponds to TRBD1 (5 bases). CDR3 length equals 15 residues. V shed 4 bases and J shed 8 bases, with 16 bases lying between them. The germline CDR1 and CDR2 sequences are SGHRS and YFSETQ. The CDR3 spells CASSQERVRDSPLHF. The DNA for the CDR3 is TGCGCCAGCAGCCAGGAGAGAGTCAGGGATTCACCCCTCCACTTT. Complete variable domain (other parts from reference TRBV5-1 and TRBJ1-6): KAGVTQTPRYLIKTRGQQVTLSCSPISGHRSVSWYQQTPGQGLQFLFEYFSETQRNKGNFPGRFSGRQFSNSRSEMNVSTLELGDSALYLCASSQERVRDSPLHFGNGTRLTVT.

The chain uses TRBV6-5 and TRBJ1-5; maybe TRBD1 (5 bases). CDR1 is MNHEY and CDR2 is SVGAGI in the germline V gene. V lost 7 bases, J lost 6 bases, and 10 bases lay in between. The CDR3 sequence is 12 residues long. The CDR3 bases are TGTGCCAGCACTTCGGGGGGTCAGCCCCAGCATTTT. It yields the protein CASTSGGQPQHF.

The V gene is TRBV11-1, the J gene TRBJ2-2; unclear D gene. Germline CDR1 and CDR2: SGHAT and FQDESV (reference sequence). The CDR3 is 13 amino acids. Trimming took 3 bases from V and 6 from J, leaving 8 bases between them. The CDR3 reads CASSFVEAGELFF. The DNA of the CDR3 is TGTGCCAGCAGCTTCGTAGAGGCCGGGGAGCTGTTTTTT.

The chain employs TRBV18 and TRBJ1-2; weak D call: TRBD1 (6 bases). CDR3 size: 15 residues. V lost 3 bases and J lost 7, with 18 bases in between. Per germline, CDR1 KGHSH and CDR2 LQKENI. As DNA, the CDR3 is TGTGCCAGCTCACCTTCGGCAGGGGACGGTAGTGGCTACACCTTC. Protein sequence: CASSPSAGDGSGYTF.